This T cell receptor beta chain was profiled in a study of cytomegalovirus exposure and HLA in healthy donors. Study findings and constraints: CMV serostatus stood as the only immune exposure information on hand.

The V end lost 3 bases, the J end lost 4 bases, and 9 bases lay between the germline ends. The V gene's germline CDR1 is MNHEY and CDR2 SMNVEV (reference sequence). This CDR3 comprises 13 residues. Primers included in the PCR were 60 Vbeta and 13 Jbeta primers. The method was immunoSEQ multiplex PCR; TCRdb's version includes in-frame clones alone and lacks a portion of them. The sample has about 43,000 clones; 60% to 70% are singletons. Details on this clone: The target antigen is unknown.

The V call is TRBV27, the J call TRBJ2-5; weak D call: TRBD1 (6 bases). The receptor was isolated from a man aged 60-69 years in good health and CMV-seropositive. Specimen: PBMCs. The chain's CDR3 is CASSFLGGETQYF. The CDR3 DNA reads TGTGCCAGCAGTTTTTTAGGGGGAGAGACCCAGTACTTC.